Shown below are 31 T cell receptor beta chains from a single sample sequenced in a study of lymphopenia after photon versus proton radiotherapy. Assay used: immunoSEQ multiplex PCR; TCRdb lists only in-frame clones, some missing. The profile shows some 64,000 clones, roughly 87% of them singletons. The source was peripheral blood, collected from a patient treated with proton-based radiotherapy. All receptors derive from an elderly man with esophageal cancer.

This rearrangement joins TRBV6-6 to TRBJ1-1; D is possibly TRBD1 (5 bases). The germline V and J ends were trimmed by 5 bases and 3 bases, with 19 bases remaining between them. This CDR3 has 16 amino acids. CDR1 MNHNY and CDR2 SVGAGI come from the germline V gene (reference sequence). Written as DNA, the CDR3 is TGTGCCAGCAGTCCGAGACAAGGGGTGGGGGACACTGAAGCTTTCTTT. Translation gives CASSPRQGVGDTEAFF.

The V call is TRBV2, the J call TRBJ2-7, with 10 bases fitting TRBD2. CDR3 length equals 16 residues. With 2 bases clipped from V and 7 bases from J, the junction kept 11 bases outside the gene matches. Germline CDR1 is SNHLY and CDR2 is FYNNEI. CDR3 coding DNA: TGTGCCAGCAGTGAAAGAACTAGCGGGGCTGGGGGAGAGCAGTACTTC. It translates to CASSERTSGAGGEQYF.

This chain connects TRBV19 to TRBJ2-6, with 7 bases lining up with TRBD2. CDR1 and CDR2 from the germline V gene are LNHDA and SQIVND (reference sequence). CDR3 length: 17 amino acids. Losses at the gene ends were 8 bases for V and 1 base for J; bases not matched to a gene: 11. This chain's CDR3 is CASSPGGTGSGANVLTF. CDR3 bases: TGTGCCAGTTCCCCGGGGGGAACGGGGTCTGGGGCCAACGTCCTGACTTTC.

This clone occurred a few times. The rearrangement joins TRBV19 to TRBJ1-2, with D possibly TRBD1 on 6 matching bases. Germline CDR1 and CDR2: LNHDA and SQIVND (reference sequence). CDR3 length: 13 residues. Trimming removed 8 bases at V and 4 bases at J, with 14 bases between. CDR3 sequence: CASGTRSVYGYTF. The CDR3 DNA is TGTGCCAGTGGGACAAGGTCGGTCTATGGCTACACCTTC.

The chain recombines TRBV19 with TRBJ1-1; D unclear. Per germline, CDR1 LNHDA and CDR2 SQIVND (reference sequence). The CDR3 runs to 17 residues. V lost 4 bases and J lost 0, with 18 bases in between. This CDR3 is CASSTAVTSRMNTEAFF. Here the CDR3 DNA reads TGTGCCAGTAGTACCGCGGTTACGTCCCGTATGAACACTGAAGCTTTCTTT. The full variable domain, in which reference TRBV19 and TRBJ1-1 provide the parts outside the CDR3, is DGGITQSPKYLFRKEGQNVTLSCEQNLNHDAMYWYRQDPGQGLRLIYYSQIVNDFQKGDIAEGYSVSREKKESFPLTVTSAQKNPTAFYLCASSTAVTSRMNTEAFFGQGTRLTVV.

CDR3 bases: TGTGCCAGCAGTTTAATAGGACAGGGCGCGGGTGAAAAACTGTTTTTT. This gives the protein CASSLIGQGAGEKLFF. The chain has TRBV6-6 and TRBJ1-4; 8 bases line up with TRBD1. The CDR3 extends over 16 amino acids. Germline trimming cut 4 bases from V and 7 bases from J; bases unmatched to any gene: 11. Germline V gene sequence: CDR1 MNHNY, CDR2 SVGAGI (reference sequence).

The V gene is TRBV6-8, the J gene TRBJ2-3; TRBD1 matches at 9 bases. The CDR3 covers 20 residues. Germline CDR1 MNHGY, CDR2 SAAAGT. Unmatched junction bases numbered 17, after V lost 2 bases and J lost 2 bases. CDR3: CASSYIQRQGGATLTDTQYF. DNA for the CDR3: TGTGCCAGCAGTTACATCCAACGACAGGGGGGGGCCACTCTCACAGATACGCAGTATTTT.

Worth noting for this clone: The sample contains more than one DNA sequence encoding this CDR3. V gene TRBV5-1 combines with J gene TRBJ1-3; unclear D gene. V was trimmed by 0 bases and J by 1 base, leaving 5 bases between them. CDR3 size: 14 residues. Germline assignment: CDR1 SGHRS and CDR2 YFSETQ. As DNA, the CDR3 is TGCGCCAGCAGCTTGGAGGGATCTGGAAACACCATATATTTT. Translated: CASSLEGSGNTIYF.

This rearrangement joins TRBV21-1 to TRBJ1-5. TRBV21-1 is designated a pseudogene. The CDR3 runs to 10 residues. CDR3 sequence: CASSPQPQHF. The DNA of the CDR3 is TGTGCCAGCTCCCCCCAGCCCCAGCATTTT.

The chain couples TRBV5-8 to TRBJ2-2; D uncertain. V shed 0 bases and J shed 7 bases, with 4 bases lying between them. The CDR3 length is 12 residues. In germline, CDR1 is SGHTS, CDR2 YDEGEE. The CDR3 region is CASSLDSGELFF. The CDR3 DNA reads TGTGCCAGCAGCTTGGACAGCGGGGAGCTGTTTTTT.

This chain uses TRBV19 with TRBJ2-5, with D perhaps TRBD1 (5 bases). Per germline, CDR1 LNHDA and CDR2 SQIVND (reference sequence). The CDR3 consists of 12 residues. Trimming pared 6 bases from V and 10 bases from J, leaving 15 bases between. The CDR3 DNA reads TGTGCCAGTAGCAGGCCAGGGATGGGCCAGTACTTC. Its translation: CASSRPGMGQYF.

The rearrangement links TRBV6-6 to TRBJ2-7; 8 nucleotides agree with TRBD2. CDR1 and CDR2 (germline): MNHNY, SVGAGI (reference sequence). Losses at the gene ends were 6 bases for V and 4 bases for J; bases not matched to a gene: 11. The length of the CDR3 is 15 residues. This chain's CDR3 is CASREETSGDYEQYF. Written as DNA, the CDR3 is TGTGCCAGCAGGGAGGAAACTAGCGGTGATTACGAGCAGTACTTC.

This sequence joins TRBV6-1 and TRBJ1-5; D is unclear. Germline lookup yields CDR1 MNHNS and CDR2 SASEGT. The CDR3 has 14 amino acids. The germline V and J ends were trimmed by 1 base and 6 bases, with 10 bases remaining between them. The CDR3, as DNA: TGTGCCAGCAGTGAAGGGAGTTCACGTCAGCCCCAGCATTTT. This encodes CASSEGSSRQPQHF.

The chain is built from TRBV14 and TRBJ2-3; TRBD1 matches 9 bases. The ends lost 4 bases at V and 4 bases at J; junction bases unmatched: 3. Germline-derived CDR1 and CDR2 are SGHDN and FVKESK. The length of the CDR3 is 14 residues. CDR3 amino acids: CASSPTGGADTQYF. DNA of the CDR3: TGTGCCAGCAGCCCTACAGGGGGCGCAGATACGCAGTATTTT.

The V gene is TRBV5-5, the J gene TRBJ2-3, with a tentative D call TRBD2 (5 bases). This CDR3 comprises 16 residues. V lost 1 base and J lost 2, with 14 bases in between. CDR1 and CDR2 from the germline V gene are SGHKS and YYEKEE (reference sequence). In DNA form, the CDR3 reads TGTGCCAGCAGCTTGTGGGGTAACGGGGACACAGATACGCAGTATTTT. It encodes CASSLWGNGDTDTQYF.

J is TRBJ2-3 and V is TRBV30; tentative D call: TRBD2 (6 bases). The CDR3 spans 15 residues. The germline V gene encodes CDR1 GTSNPN and CDR2 SVGIG (reference sequence). V shed 1 base and J shed 0 bases, with 11 bases lying between them. The CDR3 here is CAWSGLGTSTDTQYF. Here the CDR3 DNA reads TGTGCCTGGAGTGGGCTCGGGACTAGCACAGATACGCAGTATTTT.

The V and J genes are TRBV25-1 and TRBJ2-1, with D unresolved. CDR1 is MGHDK, CDR2 SYGVNS, per germline. The CDR3 has 13 amino acids. Trimming shortened V by 8 bases and J by 6 bases, and 14 bases separated the two germline ends. The DNA of the CDR3 is TGTGCCAGCTCCCGAGAACCGGTCAATGAGCAGTTCTTC. Translation gives CASSREPVNEQFF.

This clone was found once. The gene calls are TRBV5-4 and TRBJ2-7; D may be TRBD1 (5 bases). The CDR3 is made up of 12 amino acids. V lost 2 bases and J 3 bases, leaving 6 bases between the germline ends. Germline CDR1 SGHNT, CDR2 YYREEE (reference sequence). The CDR3 reads CASSFQGYEQYF. Written as DNA, the CDR3 is TGTGCCAGCAGCTTCCAGGGCTACGAGCAGTACTTC.

The J gene is TRBJ2-7, the V gene TRBV19; 10 bases line up with TRBD2. With V trimmed by 6 bases and J by 5 bases, 4 bases remained unmatched. CDR1 LNHDA and CDR2 SQIVND come from the germline V gene (reference sequence). The CDR3 has 13 amino acids. The CDR3 loop is CASRLAGDDEQYF. Here the CDR3 DNA reads TGTGCCAGTAGGCTAGCGGGAGACGACGAGCAGTACTTC.

The chain is built from TRBV7-3 and TRBJ1-6; D unresolved. The V gene lost 4 bases and the J gene lost 0 bases, with 13 bases spanning the gap. The CDR3 length is 17 residues. Germline V CDR1 and CDR2: SGHTA, FQGTGA. Here the CDR3 reads CASSWAAAGSYNSPLHF. For the CDR3, the DNA is TGTGCCAGCAGCTGGGCGGCCGCGGGCTCCTATAATTCACCCCTCCACTTT.

This sequence joins TRBV6-1 and TRBJ2-3; D is tentatively TRBD1 or TRBD2 (5 bases each). The CDR3 loop spans 13 amino acids. The V end was cut by 8 bases, the J end by 1 base, with 10 bases between. The germline CDR1 and CDR2 sequences are MNHNS and SASEGT. The CDR3 loop reads CASGGSGTDTQYF. The CDR3 nucleotides read TGTGCCAGCGGGGGTTCTGGCACAGATACGCAGTATTTT.

Written as DNA, the CDR3 is TGTGCCAGCAGCGTAGACAGGGGGGACACTGAAGCTTTCTTT. Translated, it gives CASSVDRGDTEAFF. The rearrangement joins TRBV9 to TRBJ1-1; TRBD1 matches 8 bases. CDR1 and CDR2 from the germline V gene are SGDLS and YYNGEE. The CDR3 sequence is 14 residues long. With V trimmed by 0 bases and J by 3 bases, 1 base remained unmatched.

This sequence joins TRBV2 and TRBJ2-7; 7 bases map to TRBD1. The V segment lost 4 bases and the J segment 9 bases; nucleotides outside the gene matches: 6. CDR1 and CDR2 from the germline V gene are SNHLY and FYNNEI. The CDR3 length is 12 residues. CDR3 amino acids: CASSGAGGWQYF. In DNA, the CDR3 is TGTGCCAGCAGTGGGGCAGGGGGTTGGCAGTACTTC.

This rearrangement joins TRBV7-9 to TRBJ2-3; D ambiguous. The V end lost 5 bases, the J end lost 0 bases, and 6 bases lay between the germline ends. Germline assignment: CDR1 SEHNR and CDR2 FQNEAQ (reference sequence). This CDR3 has 13 residues. In DNA, the CDR3 is TGTGCCAGCAGCCACGGCAGCACAGATACGCAGTATTTT. Protein: CASSHGSTDTQYF.

This clone came up once. The gene calls are TRBV7-2 and TRBJ2-1; D unresolved. CDR1 and CDR2 from the germline V gene are SGHTA and FQGNSA. The CDR3 is 15 amino acids. Trimming left V 4 bases short and J 5 bases short, with 15 bases between. The chain's CDR3 is CASSSQRTINNEQFF. CDR3 DNA: TGTGCCAGCAGCTCCCAGAGGACCATCAACAATGAGCAGTTCTTC. Drawing the rest from reference TRBV7-2 and TRBJ2-1, the complete variable domain is GAGVSQSPSNKVTEKGKDVELRCDPISGHTALYWYRQSLGQGLEFLIYFQGNSAPDKSGLPSDRFSAERTGGSVSTLTIQRTQQEDSAVYLCASSSQRTINNEQFFGPGTRLTVL.

The chain is built from TRBV7-2 and TRBJ2-7; weak D call: TRBD2 (6 bases). V was trimmed by 5 bases and J by 2 bases, leaving 16 bases between them. Germline V gene data show CDR1 as SGHTA and CDR2 as FQGNSA. The CDR3 runs to 15 residues. CDR3 sequence: CASSPPGLTTYEQYF. As DNA, the CDR3 is TGTGCCAGCAGCCCTCCGGGACTCACGACCTACGAGCAGTACTTC.

The V and J genes are TRBV13 and TRBJ2-7; 12 nucleotides agree with TRBD2. This CDR3 has 17 residues. V shed 6 bases, J shed 0 bases, and the junction held 9 bases outside the gene matches. Germline loops: CDR1 PRHDT, CDR2 FYEKMQ (reference sequence). The CDR3 sequence: CASRSGTSGPTSYEQYF. The DNA for the CDR3 is TGTGCCAGCAGGTCCGGGACTAGCGGGCCTACCTCCTACGAGCAGTACTTC.

The J gene is TRBJ2-2, the V gene TRBV19, with D maybe TRBD1 (5 bases). The CDR3 spans 14 residues. Deletions cut 5 bases from V and 1 base from J, with 8 bases between. Germline V lookup: CDR1 LNHDA, CDR2 SQIVND (reference sequence). CDR3 amino acids: CASSLGVNTGELFF. CDR3 nucleotides: TGTGCCAGTAGTCTAGGGGTGAACACCGGGGAGCTGTTTTTT.

The genes are TRBV7-6 and TRBJ1-2, with a weak D call TRBD1 (5 bases). The CDR3 loop spans 13 amino acids. The germline V gene has CDR1 SGHVS and CDR2 FNYEAQ. Trimming removed 2 bases from V and 4 bases from J, with 8 bases in between. CDR3: CASSLQGGYGYTF. CDR3 nucleotide sequence: TGTGCCAGCAGCTTACAGGGTGGCTATGGCTACACCTTC. Full variable domain (missing parts from reference TRBV7-6 and TRBJ1-2): GAGVSQSPRYKVTKRGQDVALRCDPISGHVSLYWYRQALGQGPEFLTYFNYEAQQDKSGLPNDRFSAERPEGSISTLTIQRTEQRDSAMYRCASSLQGGYGYTFGSGTRLTVV.

The rearrangement uses TRBV4-1 and TRBJ1-5; 10 bases align to TRBD1. Trimming removed 3 bases from V and 4 bases from J; junction bases left unmatched: 3. Germline assignment: CDR1 MGHRA and CDR2 YSYEKL. The CDR3 consists of 15 residues. CDR3 DNA: TGCGCCAGCAGCCAGGGGACAGGGGTAAATCAGCCCCAGCATTTT. The encoded protein is CASSQGTGVNQPQHF.

This clone is labeled medium-sized. This chain connects TRBV27 to TRBJ2-7; a weak D match, TRBD1 (6 bases). Trimming removed 4 bases at V and 3 bases at J, with 13 bases between. Germline values: CDR1 MNHEY, CDR2 SMNVEV (reference sequence). This CDR3 spans 14 amino acids. The CDR3 here is CASSSQGPGYEQYF. The CDR3 DNA reads TGTGCCAGCAGTTCACAGGGCCCTGGCTACGAGCAGTACTTC.